These T cell receptor beta chains were read from a single sample in a study of shared clonotypes between healthy human individuals. The table came from immunoSEQ multiplex PCR; TCRdb's copy has only in-frame clones and leaves some out. This table has roughly 2,000,000 clones, just under 95% appearing once. Material for sequencing was naive CD8+ T cells from PBMCs. The source of these receptors is a man in his late teens or twenties in good health. Some clones in this sample may be carry-over from other donors' samples. Both conserved end residues are part of each CDR3. D genes are given only for firm matches. Clone size is given for some rows only: seen once, a few or many times, or a class if the clone is expanded.

TRBV7-9	TRBJ2-7	TRBD2	once	TGTGCCAGCAGCTTAGCCCGGGAGGATTACGAGCAGTACTTC	CASSLAREDYEQYF
TRBV7-2	TRBJ2-1	TRBD2	NA	TGTGCCAGCAGCGGGCCTAGCGGACCGAACCCTCTCGATGAGCAGTTCTTC	CASSGPSGPNPLDEQFF
TRBV5-6	TRBJ2-7	NA	once	TGTGCCAGCAGCTTGGTTGGTTTCCACGAGCAGTACTTC	CASSLVGFHEQYF
TRBV5-3	TRBJ1-1	NA	NA	TGTGCCAGACCTCGGGGGGGCCAGGGTGAGCCTGAAGCTTTCTTT	CARPRGGQGEPEAFF
TRBV28	TRBJ2-2	NA	once	TGTGCCAGCAGTTCCTTGAAGACTGGTAGAAACACCGGGGAGCTGTTTTTT	CASSSLKTGRNTGELFF
TRBV11-2	TRBJ1-2	NA	NA	TGTGCCAGCAGCTTAGGCCAGGGCAGGGTGTCCTATGGCTACACCTTC	CASSLGQGRVSYGYTF
TRBV7-2	TRBJ2-7	TRBD2	NA	TGTGCCAGCAGCCCGGGACTAGCGGGGCGGGGGGAGCAGTACTTC	CASSPGLAGRGEQYF
TRBV7-2	TRBJ2-5	NA	NA	TGTGCCAGCAGCGGACTAGGGGGACAGAAGGTCCTAGGGGCCCAGTACTTC	CASSGLGGQKVLGAQYF
TRBV6-5	TRBJ2-7	TRBD1	NA	TGTGCCAGCAGTTACCGACAGGGGGGCTCCTACGAGCAGTACTTC	CASSYRQGGSYEQYF
TRBV15	TRBJ2-1	TRBD2	once	TGTGCCACCAGCGGAAGGACTAGCGGGAGTCCGGAGCAGTTCTTC	CATSGRTSGSPEQFF
TRBV5-1	TRBJ2-2	TRBD2	NA	TGCGCCAGCAGCTTGGGCAGGAAACTAGCGGGAGGGCCAGGAACCGGGGAGCTGTTTTTT	CASSLGRKLAGGPGTGELFF
TRBV5-6	TRBJ2-5	NA	NA	TGTGCCAGCAGCTTAGGTACTCAAGAGACCCAGTACTTC	CASSLGTQETQYF
TRBV4-1	TRBJ2-7	TRBD1	NA	TGCGCCAGCAGCCATTGGACCGAACAGGGGTCCCACGAGCAGTACTTC	CASSHWTEQGSHEQYF
TRBV19	TRBJ2-5	NA	NA	TGTGCCAGTAGTCTTGACTTAGAGACCCAGTACTTC	CASSLDLETQYF
TRBV5-1	TRBJ2-7	NA	NA	TGCGCCAGCAGTCAGGTTGGGGGCGAGCAGTACTTC	CASSQVGGEQYF
TRBV7-9	TRBJ2-7	TRBD1	NA	TGTGCCAGCAGCCCCCCGGACAGGGTCTACGAGCAGTACTTC	CASSPPDRVYEQYF
TRBV7-6	TRBJ2-3	NA	NA	TGTGCCAGCAGCCTAATGGGGGCAGATACGCAGTATTTT	CASSLMGADTQYF
TRBV13	TRBJ2-7	TRBD2	NA	TGTGCCAGCAGCTCGGGACTAGCGGGAGTCGAGCAGTACTTC	CASSSGLAGVEQYF
TRBV10-3	TRBJ2-3	NA	NA	TGTGCCATCGGAGGGGGGGCCGATACGCAGTATTTT	CAIGGGADTQYF
TRBV6-1	TRBJ2-7	NA	NA	TGTGCCACCTTGGACGGTTCCTACGAGCAGTACTTC	CATLDGSYEQYF
TRBV4-3	TRBJ2-2	TRBD2	NA	TGCGCCAGCAGCCAAGGGACTAGACCTACCGGGGAGCTGTTTTTT	CASSQGTRPTGELFF
TRBV6-6	TRBJ2-5	NA	NA	TGTGCCAGCACCTACGGAGGGGTTCAAGAGACCCAGTACTTC	CASTYGGVQETQYF
TRBV9	TRBJ2-1	NA	NA	TGTGCCAGCAGCGTAGAGGCGGGGGCTGGGAATGAGCAGTTCTTC	CASSVEAGAGNEQFF
TRBV19	TRBJ1-2	NA	NA	TGTGCCAGTAGAGACACTAGACGATCTAACTATGGCTACACCTTC	CASRDTRRSNYGYTF
TRBV5-5	TRBJ2-7	TRBD1	NA	TGTGCCAGCAGCTCGCGGACAGGGGAGAGGACCGAGCAGTACTTC	CASSSRTGERTEQYF
TRBV19	TRBJ1-1	NA	NA	TGTGCCAGTAGTATAAAAGGAGGGAACACTGAAGCTTTCTTT	CASSIKGGNTEAFF
TRBV12-1	TRBJ2-7	NA	NA	TGTGCCAGCAGCCCCTACTCTCCGGGACTACCTTACGAGCAGTACTTC	CASSPYSPGLPYEQYF
TRBV4-3	TRBJ1-1	TRBD1	once	TGCGCCAGCAGCCAAGATCCGGGACAGGGGGTGACTGAAGCTTTCTTT	CASSQDPGQGVTEAFF
TRBV25-1	TRBJ2-1	NA	NA	TGTGCCAGCAGTGAAATGATAGGGGCCCACCCAAATGAGCAGTTCTTC	CASSEMIGAHPNEQFF
TRBV7-9	TRBJ2-5	NA	NA	TGTGCCAGCAGCCCGACCAGTCAAGAGACCCAGTACTTC	CASSPTSQETQYF
TRBV6-5	TRBJ1-1	NA	NA	TGTGCCAGCACTCAGGGTTCGCTCACTGAAGCTTTCTTT	CASTQGSLTEAFF
TRBV5-1	TRBJ2-2	NA	NA	TGCGCCAGCAGCTTGAATTTCCCAGGGACACCTTATAACACCGGGGAGCTGTTTTTT	CASSLNFPGTPYNTGELFF
TRBV2	TRBJ2-1	NA	NA	TGTGCCAGCAGTTTCCGGACAGCAAACAATGAGCAGTTCTTC	CASSFRTANNEQFF
TRBV27	TRBJ2-7	TRBD2	NA	TGTGCCAGCAGTGCACTAGCGCCCTACGAGCAGTACTTC	CASSALAPYEQYF
TRBV28	TRBJ1-3	NA	NA	TGTGCCAGCAGCTACGACGGGAGCTCTGGAAACACCATATATTTT	CASSYDGSSGNTIYF
TRBV29-1	TRBJ2-7	NA	NA	TGCAGCGTTGGGGGGGCACATCTCCTCTACGAGCAGTACTTC	CSVGGAHLLYEQYF
TRBV6-5	TRBJ1-2	NA	NA	TGTGCCAGCAGTCCCCCAGGGTCAAGACGGGATGGCTACACCTTC	CASSPPGSRRDGYTF
TRBV15	TRBJ1-5	TRBD1	NA	TGTGCCTCATCCACAGGGGACGAGTATCAGCCCCAGCATTTT	CASSTGDEYQPQHF
TRBV4-1	TRBJ1-1	NA	once	TGCGCCAGCAGCCAAGTCCGAGCGGGGGGCCCTGAAGCTTTCTTT	CASSQVRAGGPEAFF
TRBV28	TRBJ2-2	NA	NA	TGTGCCAGCAGTTACGCTGTCCCCACCGGGGAGCTGTTTTTT	CASSYAVPTGELFF
TRBV7-9	TRBJ2-7	NA	NA	TGTGCCAGCAGCCCCGGGTCTACCTACGAGCAGTACTTC	CASSPGSTYEQYF
TRBV7-6	TRBJ1-1	NA	NA	TGTGCCAGCAGCTTAATTCTCGCTTGGGACACTGAAGCTTTCTTT	CASSLILAWDTEAFF
TRBV5-1	TRBJ1-4	TRBD1	once	TGCGCCAGCAGCGATCCGGGACAGGGTAATGAAAAACTGTTTTTT	CASSDPGQGNEKLFF